The following is a T cell receptor beta chain sequence with its context. These data originate in a study of blood T cell repertoires in COVID-19. The method was immunoSEQ multiplex PCR; TCRdb's version includes in-frame clones alone and lacks a portion of them. The table records 390,000 or so clones, 80% to 90% of them present only once. Between the trimmed V and J ends, which lost 5 bases and 2 bases, there was a span of 6 bases. Germline V CDR1 and CDR2: LGHDT, YNNKEL (reference sequence). The CDR3 has 12 residues. The rearrangement links TRBV3-1 (or the pseudogene TRBV3-2) to TRBJ1-2; unclear D gene. This clonotype was sampled from a man aged 18 to 29 who had recovered from COVID-19. The specimen was PBMCs or T cells enriched from blood (not recorded which). This chain's CDR3 is CASSMRNYGYTF. As DNA, the CDR3 is TGTGCCAGCAGCATGAGGAACTATGGCTACACCTTC.